Below, one T cell receptor (beta chain) is given with its context. It was RNA transcripts that yielded the amplified TCR beta CDR3 regions. HTBI primers were employed in a first-round RT-PCR of the TCR CDR3. TCRdb re-derived calls from the multiplex PCR reads in MiXCR, one entry per CDR3 protein. The profile shows hundreds of thousands of distinct CDR3 sequences, around 13% of them singletons. These data belong to a study of T cells in Graves' hyperthyroidism and ophthalmopathy. CDR1 and CDR2 (germline): KGHDR, SFDVKD. Trimming shortened V by 10 bases and J by 7 bases, and 16 bases separated the two germline ends. The CDR3 has 13 amino acids.

The clonotype was recovered from a young woman with Graves' hyperthyroidism that later progressed to Graves' ophthalmopathy. Sequenced input: blood. The chain joins TRBV24-1 to TRBJ1-5; D is unclear. CDR3 DNA: TGTGCCACTCCTATTCGGGGTGAGCAGCCCCAGCATTTT. Protein product: CATPIRGEQPQHF.